The clone carrying this TCR beta chain was recorded at least ten times. The data derive from a study of T cells in Graves' hyperthyroidism and ophthalmopathy. Amplification yielded TCR beta CDR3 regions, with RNA transcripts as the source. Researchers ran a first-round RT-PCR on the TCR CDR3 using the HTBI primer set. TCRdb passed the multiplex PCR reads through MiXCR, listing each CDR3 protein once. The table has hundreds of thousands of distinct CDR3 sequences, around 14% seen once. In germline, CDR1 is SGHNT, CDR2 YENEEA. Trimming shortened V by 4 bases and J by 3 bases, and 12 bases separated the two germline ends. The length of the CDR3 is 14 residues.

The genes are TRBV11-3 and TRBJ2-5, with D possibly being TRBD1 or TRBD2 (5 bases each). Sequencing was carried out using blood. This TCR was recovered from a woman between 25 and 40 years old with Graves' hyperthyroidism that later progressed to Graves' ophthalmopathy. The CDR3 DNA reads as TGTGCCAGCAGCTCTTGGGACGGTGAAGAGACCCAGTACTTC. Translation gives CASSSWDGEETQYF.